These 3 T cell receptor beta chains were all obtained from the same sample, sequenced in a study of glioma-infiltrating T cells. TCR alpha and beta CDR3 regions were amplified from RNA using iRepertoire nested multiplex PCR. Using its own MiXCR run on the multiplex PCR reads, TCRdb lists one record per CDR3 protein. The table shows about 180,000 distinct CDR3 sequences, with roughly two fifths occurring only once. The sequencing sample was made of glioma tissue, nonneoplastic brain tissue, or PBMCs (not recorded which). The receptors here all came from a human donor with low-grade glioma or glioblastoma, undergoing nonglioma brain surgery, or in good health (not recorded which).

In regard to this clonotype: It may be a read error: a sequence one base away is much more abundant. The J gene is TRBJ2-1, the V gene TRBV3-1; TRBD2 is a possible D gene (5 bases). The CDR3 consists of 16 residues. Looked up from germline, CDR1 is LGHDT and CDR2 is YNNKEL (reference sequence). V was pared by 0 bases and J by 8 bases, with 17 bases between. CDR3 DNA: TGTGCCAGCAGCCAAGATCTAGAAGGGAGCGGTGATGAGCAGTTCTTC. This codes for CASSQDLEGSGDEQFF.

This clonotype was recorded at least ten times. This sequence joins TRBV6-1 and TRBJ2-1; weak D call: TRBD1 (6 bases). The V end lost 5 bases, the J end lost 2 bases, and 16 bases lay between the germline ends. This CDR3 comprises 16 residues. CDR1 is MNHNS and CDR2 is SASEGT in the germline V gene. The CDR3 DNA follows: TGTGCCAGCAGTTCTCAGAGACAGGCTACCTACAATGAGCAGTTCTTC. Encoded protein: CASSSQRQATYNEQFF.

Concerning this clonotype itself: One end of the junction varies from germline; a read error may be responsible. The chain employs TRBV10-3 and TRBJ1-1; D unresolved. CDR1 is ENHRY, CDR2 SYGVKD, per germline. The CDR3 has 13 residues. CDR3 in amino acids: CAITARQNTEAFF. CDR3 nucleotides: TGTGCCATCACGGCCCGGCAGAACACTGAAGCTTTCTTC.